Following are 14 T cell receptor beta chains from one sample sequenced in a study of T-cell memory formation after mild COVID-19. One entry per CDR3 protein results from TCRdb running MiXCR on the 5' RACE reads. The table records a few hundred thousand distinct CDR3 sequences, roughly 14% of them present only once. Sample: PBMCs or a T cell subset sorted from them (not recorded which). The receptors originated from a man between 18 and 29 years old who had mild COVID-19 (a few samples of this study predate the infection). Cell type and time point are not known.

This clonotype was observed many times. This chain uses TRBV4-1 with TRBJ1-2; no clear D. The CDR3 spans 16 residues. V was pared by 3 bases and J by 5 bases, with 19 bases between. CDR1 and CDR2 from the germline V gene are MGHRA and YSYEKL. The CDR3 bases are TGCGCCAGCAGCCAGAGCTCGTTGGACGGATTATATGGCTACACCTTC. Translating gives CASSQSSLDGLYGYTF.

There are a few counts of this clonotype. The chain carries TRBV4-2 and TRBJ2-7; 7 nucleotides match TRBD2. CDR1 and CDR2 (germline): LGHNA, YNFKEQ. V dropped 0 bases and J dropped 4; count of bases not matched to a gene: 6. The CDR3 is 15 residues long. CDR3 DNA: TGTGCCAGCAGCCAAGACGCAGCGGGGCCGTACGAGCAGTACGTC. It encodes CASSQDAAGPYEQYV.

This clonotype was detected only a few times. The V gene is TRBV5-6, the J gene TRBJ1-1; 9 positions agree with TRBD1. V shed 4 bases and J 3 bases; nucleotides not matched to a gene: 10. Germline CDR1 SGHDT, CDR2 YYEEEE. The CDR3 loop spans 16 amino acids. The CDR3 here is CASSAGTGKWYTEAFF. CDR3 DNA: TGTGCCAGCAGCGCCGGGACAGGGAAGTGGTACACTGAAGCTTTCTTT.

The chain combines TRBV5-1 with TRBJ1-4, with TRBD1 matching 12 bases. This CDR3 is 16 amino acids long. Germline V gene lookup returns CDR1 SGHRS and CDR2 YFSETQ. The J segment lost 5 bases and the V segment lost 1 base, leaving 3 bases of the junction unmatched. In DNA form, the CDR3 reads TGCGCCAGCAGCTTGAGCGGGACAGGGGGCAATGAAAAACTGTTTTTT. Translating gives CASSLSGTGGNEKLFF.

In this sample, this clonotype turned up many times. The CDR3: CASSADSPYEQYV. CDR3 DNA: TGTGCCAGCAGTGCTGACAGCCCCTACGAGCAGTACGTC. The rearrangement uses TRBV28 and TRBJ2-7; the D gene is possibly TRBD1 (5 bases). The CDR3 consists of 13 residues. Germline loops: CDR1 MDHEN, CDR2 SYDVKM. V lost 5 bases, J lost 2 bases, and 10 bases lay in between.

This clonotype has only a few counts. A read error may account for a junction end that differs from germline. The V and J genes are TRBV6-2 or TRBV6-3 and TRBJ2-2, with 12 bases identical to TRBD1. CDR3 size: 13 residues. Germline lookup yields CDR1 MNHEY and CDR2 SVGEGT. The CDR3 spells CGTGGENTGELFF. CDR3 nucleotides: TGCGGGACAGGGGGCGAGAACACCGGGGAGCTGTTTTTT.

In this sample, this clonotype turned up a few times. This chain links TRBV12-3 or TRBV12-4 with TRBJ2-1, with a possible D match to TRBD2 (6 bases). V was trimmed by 4 bases and J by 0 bases, leaving 13 bases between them. CDR3 length: 16 amino acids. CDR3 DNA sequence: TGTGCCAGCAGTTACTGGCGGGGTGGCTCCTACAATGAGCAGTTCTTC. This encodes CASSYWRGGSYNEQFF.

This chain connects TRBV20-1 to TRBJ2-5; TRBD1 aligns across 8 bases. CDR1 and CDR2 (germline): DFQATT, SNEGSKA (reference sequence). The V segment lost 0 bases and the J segment 4 bases; nucleotides outside the gene matches: 4. This CDR3 comprises 14 residues. The CDR3 DNA is TGCAGTGCTAGAGAATGGACAGGGACAGAGACCCAGTACTTC. Amino acids: CSAREWTGTETQYF.

The chain combines TRBV27 with TRBJ1-5; 11 bases are shared with TRBD1. Germline V lookup: CDR1 MNHEY, CDR2 SMNVEV (reference sequence). This CDR3 has 16 amino acids. The junction had 11 bases not matched to a gene; V was cut back by 6 bases and J by 7 bases. CDR3 coding DNA: TGTGCCAGCAGACTGACCGGGACAGGGGGATCACAGCCCCAGCATTTT. It is translated as CASRLTGTGGSQPQHF.

This clonotype was seen only a few times. CDR3 in DNA: TGCGCCAGCAGCCGTCAAATAACAGGGGGCGAGCAGTACTTC. It encodes CASSRQITGGEQYF. The chain links TRBV4-3 to TRBJ2-7, with TRBD1 matching 8 bases. J gave up 6 bases and V 4 bases, and 8 bases lay outside the gene matches. This CDR3 has 14 amino acids. CDR1 is LGHNA and CDR2 is YSLEER in the germline V gene.

The V call is TRBV27, the J call TRBJ1-5; tentatively, D is TRBD1 (6 bases). Germline V gene lookup returns CDR1 MNHEY and CDR2 SMNVEV (reference sequence). CDR3 size: 14 residues. The V end lost 3 bases, the J end lost 4 bases, and 10 bases lay between the germline ends. For the CDR3, the DNA is TGTGCCAGCAGTTTCTGGGGGCATAATCAGCCCCAGCATTTT. It is translated as CASSFWGHNQPQHF.

The chain carries TRBV7-2 and TRBJ1-1; no definite D call. The V gene lost 1 base and the J gene lost 0 bases, with 9 bases spanning the gap. The CDR3 is 15 amino acids. Germline assignment: CDR1 SGHTA and CDR2 FQGNSA. The CDR3: CASSLVSQLNTEAFF. DNA of the CDR3: TGTGCCAGCAGCTTAGTATCGCAGCTGAACACTGAAGCTTTCTTT.

Written as DNA, the CDR3 is TGTGCCAGCAGAGGACTAACCAATCAGCCCCAGCATTTT. As protein: CASRGLTNQPQHF. The chain joins TRBV6-1 to TRBJ1-5; D ambiguous. V lost 6 bases, J lost 3 bases, and 9 bases lay in between. The CDR3 contains 13 residues. Germline V gene lookup returns CDR1 MNHNS and CDR2 SASEGT.

The chain has TRBV20-1 and TRBJ2-7; D is ambiguous. CDR1 and CDR2 (germline): DFQATT, SNEGSKA (reference sequence). Trimming removed 6 bases from V and 3 bases from J, with 18 bases in between. This CDR3 is 14 amino acids long. CDR3 residues: CSAIKLFRDYEQYF. The CDR3, as DNA: TGCAGTGCCATAAAACTCTTTAGGGACTACGAGCAGTACTTC.